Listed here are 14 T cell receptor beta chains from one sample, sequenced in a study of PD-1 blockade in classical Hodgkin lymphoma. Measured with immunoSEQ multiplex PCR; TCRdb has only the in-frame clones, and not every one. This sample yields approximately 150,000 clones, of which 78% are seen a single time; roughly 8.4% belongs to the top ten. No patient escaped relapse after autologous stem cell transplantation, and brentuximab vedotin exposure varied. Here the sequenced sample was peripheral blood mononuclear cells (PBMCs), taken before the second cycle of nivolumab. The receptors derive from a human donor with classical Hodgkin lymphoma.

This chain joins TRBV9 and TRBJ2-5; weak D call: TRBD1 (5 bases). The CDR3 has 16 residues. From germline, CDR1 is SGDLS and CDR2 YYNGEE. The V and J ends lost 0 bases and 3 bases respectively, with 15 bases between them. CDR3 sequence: CASSVGGAVRKETQYF. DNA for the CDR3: TGTGCCAGCAGCGTAGGTGGGGCAGTGCGGAAAGAGACCCAGTACTTC.

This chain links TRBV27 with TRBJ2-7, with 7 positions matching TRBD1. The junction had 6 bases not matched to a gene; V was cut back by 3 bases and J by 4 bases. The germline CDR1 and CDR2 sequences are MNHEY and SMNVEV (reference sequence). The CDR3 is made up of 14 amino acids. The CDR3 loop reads CASSFRGKRYEQYF. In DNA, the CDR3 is TGTGCCAGCAGTTTCAGGGGGAAGCGGTACGAGCAGTACTTC.

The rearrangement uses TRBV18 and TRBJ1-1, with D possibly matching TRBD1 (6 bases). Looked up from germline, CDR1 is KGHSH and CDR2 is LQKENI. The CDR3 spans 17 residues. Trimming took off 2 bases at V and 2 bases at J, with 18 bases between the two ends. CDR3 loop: CASSPSSTGWGNTEAFF. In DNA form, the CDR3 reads TGTGCCAGCTCACCATCCTCCACAGGGTGGGGTAACACTGAAGCTTTCTTT.

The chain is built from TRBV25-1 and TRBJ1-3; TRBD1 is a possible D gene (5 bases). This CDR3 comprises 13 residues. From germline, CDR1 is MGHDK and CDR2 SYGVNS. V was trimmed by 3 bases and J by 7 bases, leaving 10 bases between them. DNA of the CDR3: TGTGCCAGCAGTGAGGCAGGGATCAACACCATATATTTT. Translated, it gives CASSEAGINTIYF.

The CDR3 is CASSLQGVTDTQYF. The CDR3 nucleotides read TGCGCCAGCAGCCTACAGGGGGTCACAGATACGCAGTATTTT. The rearrangement links TRBV4-1 to TRBJ2-3; 8 bases line up with TRBD1. This CDR3 is built from 14 residues. The V gene's germline CDR1 is MGHRA and CDR2 YSYEKL. V shed 4 bases, J shed 2 bases, and the junction held 2 bases outside the gene matches.

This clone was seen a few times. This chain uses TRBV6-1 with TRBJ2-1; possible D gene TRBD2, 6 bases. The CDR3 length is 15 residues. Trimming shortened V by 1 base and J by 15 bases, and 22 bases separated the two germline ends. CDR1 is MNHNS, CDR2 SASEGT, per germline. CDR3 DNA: TGTGCCAGCAGTGAAGGCCGGGACTCCCCAATGATTCGGTTCTTC. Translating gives CASSEGRDSPMIRFF.

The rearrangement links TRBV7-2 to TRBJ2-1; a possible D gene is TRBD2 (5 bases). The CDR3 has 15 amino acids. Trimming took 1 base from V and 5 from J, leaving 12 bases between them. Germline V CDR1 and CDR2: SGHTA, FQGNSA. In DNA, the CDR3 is TGTGCCAGCAGCTTAGGGTTAGCGCTAAACAATGAGCAGTTCTTC. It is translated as CASSLGLALNNEQFF.

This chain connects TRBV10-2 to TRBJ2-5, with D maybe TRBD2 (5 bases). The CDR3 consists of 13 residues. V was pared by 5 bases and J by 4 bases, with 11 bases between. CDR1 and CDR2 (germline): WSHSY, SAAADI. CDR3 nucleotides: TGCGCCAGCAGTTCTAGCCCCGGAGAGACCCAGTACTTC. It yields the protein CASSSSPGETQYF.

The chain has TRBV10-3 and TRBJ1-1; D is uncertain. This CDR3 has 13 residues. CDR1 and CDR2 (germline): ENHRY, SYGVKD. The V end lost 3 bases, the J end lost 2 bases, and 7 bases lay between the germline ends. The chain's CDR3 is CAISEYTNTEAFF. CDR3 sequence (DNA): TGTGCCATCAGTGAATACACAAACACTGAAGCTTTCTTT.

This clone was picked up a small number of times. The CDR3 reads CASSKQTYSNQPQHF. Written as DNA, the CDR3 is TGTGCCAGCAGTAAGCAGACCTATAGCAATCAGCCCCAGCATTTT. This rearrangement joins TRBV28 to TRBJ1-5; D is unresolved. The CDR3 totals 15 residues. The ends were cut back, 5 bases at V and 0 bases at J, with 11 bases in the middle. CDR1 and CDR2 (germline): MDHEN, SYDVKM.

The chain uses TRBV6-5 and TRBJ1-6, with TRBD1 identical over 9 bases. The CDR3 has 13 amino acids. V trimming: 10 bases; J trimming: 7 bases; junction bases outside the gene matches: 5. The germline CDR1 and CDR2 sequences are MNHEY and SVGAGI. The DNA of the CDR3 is TGTGCCAACAGGGGGCTTGGCAATTCACCCCTCCACTTT. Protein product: CANRGLGNSPLHF.

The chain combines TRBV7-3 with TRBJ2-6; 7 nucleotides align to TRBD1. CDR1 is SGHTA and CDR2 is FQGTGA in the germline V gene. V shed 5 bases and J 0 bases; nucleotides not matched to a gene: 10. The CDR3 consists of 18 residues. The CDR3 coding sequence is TGTGCCAGCAGCCACAGGGGACACGGAAACTCTGGGGCCAACGTCCTGACTTTC. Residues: CASSHRGHGNSGANVLTF.

The CDR3 sequence is CASSPGTRGNPEELFF. DNA of the CDR3: TGTGCCAGCTCACCAGGCACCAGGGGAAATCCGGAGGAGCTGTTTTTT. The chain is built from TRBV18 and TRBJ2-2; TRBD1 is a possible D gene (6 bases). Germline V gene data show CDR1 as KGHSH and CDR2 as LQKENI. The CDR3 is 16 amino acids. The ends were cut back, 2 bases at V and 10 bases at J, with 20 bases in the middle.

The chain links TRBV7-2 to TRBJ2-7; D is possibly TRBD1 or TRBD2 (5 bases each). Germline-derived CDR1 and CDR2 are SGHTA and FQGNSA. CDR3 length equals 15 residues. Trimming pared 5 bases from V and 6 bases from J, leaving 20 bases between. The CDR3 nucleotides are TGTGCCAGCAGCAAATCCCGGGGCTATTCCGCCGAGCAGTACTTC. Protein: CASSKSRGYSAEQYF. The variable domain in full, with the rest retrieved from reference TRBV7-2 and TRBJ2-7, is GAGVSQSPSNKVTEKGKDVELRCDPISGHTALYWYRQSLGQGLEFLIYFQGNSAPDKSGLPSDRFSAERTGGSVSTLTIQRTQQEDSAVYLCASSKSRGYSAEQYFGPGTRLTVT.